These 2 T cell receptor beta chains came from one sample sequenced in a study of patients and donors after allogeneic stem cell transplantation. Each CDR3 protein gets one entry after TCRdb re-called the RT-PCR reads with MiXCR. The sample has about 960,000 distinct CDR3 sequences; about a sixth are singletons. Source material: blood, either unsorted or a sorted T cell fraction (not recorded which). The receptors stem from a human donor who was either an allogeneic HSCT recipient or a stem cell or donor lymphocyte infusion donor (not recorded which). It is not recorded whose cells these are; they may come from a transplant donor.

This clonotype was recorded a few times. V gene TRBV5-1 combines with J gene TRBJ2-7; D is possibly TRBD2 (7 bases). Trimming removed 4 bases from V and 3 bases from J, with 20 bases in between. The CDR3 is 16 residues long. Germline V gene sequence: CDR1 SGHRS, CDR2 YFSETQ. DNA for the CDR3: TGCGCCAGCAGCAGGGAGGGCAGGGGATCCAACTACGAGCAGTACTTC. Translation: CASSREGRGSNYEQYF. Full variable domain (remainder filled in from reference TRBV5-1 and TRBJ2-7): KAGVTQTPRYLIKTRGQQVTLSCSPISGHRSVSWYQQTPGQGLQFLFEYFSETQRNKGNFPGRFSGRQFSNSRSEMNVSTLELGDSALYLCASSREGRGSNYEQYFGPGTRLTVT.

In its sample, this clonotype was seen once. The chain couples TRBV7-8 to TRBJ2-3; D assignment may be TRBD1 or TRBD2 (5 bases each). The CDR3 covers 16 residues. Germline CDR1 is SGHVS and CDR2 is FQNEAQ. V was pared by 7 bases and J by 5 bases, with 22 bases between. CDR3: CASNPILGEKKDTQYF. The DNA of the CDR3 is TGTGCCAGCAACCCGATACTAGGGGAAAAGAAAGATACGCAGTATTTT. Supplemented by reference TRBV7-8 and TRBJ2-3, the full variable domain reads GAGVSQSPRYKVAKRGQDVALRCDPISGHVSLFWYQQALGQGPEFLTYFQNEAQLDKSGLPSDRFFAERPEGSVSTLKIQRTQQEDSAVYLCASNPILGEKKDTQYFGPGTRLTVL.